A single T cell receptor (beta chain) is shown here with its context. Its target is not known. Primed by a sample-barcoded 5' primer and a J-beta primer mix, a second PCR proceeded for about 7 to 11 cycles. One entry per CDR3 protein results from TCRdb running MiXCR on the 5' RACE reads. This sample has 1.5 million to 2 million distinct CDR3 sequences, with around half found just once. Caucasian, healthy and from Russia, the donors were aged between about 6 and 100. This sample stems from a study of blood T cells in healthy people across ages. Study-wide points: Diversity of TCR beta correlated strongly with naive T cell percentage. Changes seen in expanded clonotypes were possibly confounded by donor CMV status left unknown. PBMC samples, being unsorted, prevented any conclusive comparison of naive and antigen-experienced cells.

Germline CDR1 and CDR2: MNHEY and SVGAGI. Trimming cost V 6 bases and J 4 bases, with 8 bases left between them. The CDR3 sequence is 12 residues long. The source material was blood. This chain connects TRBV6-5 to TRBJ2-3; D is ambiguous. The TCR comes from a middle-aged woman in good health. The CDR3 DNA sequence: TGTGCCAGCAGAAACCCTGCAGATACGCAGTATTTT. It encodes CASRNPADTQYF.